This is a list of T cell receptor beta chains from one sample in a study of blood T cell repertoires in COVID-19. Data came from immunoSEQ multiplex PCR; TCRdb stores just in-frame clones and leaves some out. Of approximately 46,000 clones in the sample, less than 85% were seen once. The sample was peripheral blood. These receptors all stem from an older woman with acute or convalescent COVID-19. Each CDR3 is given with its conserved first and last residue. A D gene is named only where the DNA matches it firmly. Where a row states a size, it is once, few, many or the class of an expanded clone; other rows omit it.

j_call: TRBJ1-1; d_call: .; clone_size: .; v_call: TRBV30; cdr3_nt: TGTGCCTCCAGGGGAGGGGACGCCGGGCGGGGGACGAACACTGAAGCTTTCTTT; cdr3_aa: CASRGGDAGRGTNTEAFF
j_call: TRBJ2-1; d_call: TRBD2; clone_size: .; v_call: TRBV18; cdr3_nt: TGTGCCAGCTCCGTACTAGCGGAGCTAAATGAGCAGTTCTTC; cdr3_aa: CASSVLAELNEQFF
j_call: TRBJ1-5; d_call: TRBD1; clone_size: few; v_call: TRBV20-1; cdr3_nt: TGCAGTGCTAGTTTAGGGGGACAGAGCAATCAGCCCCAGCATTTT; cdr3_aa: CSASLGGQSNQPQHF
j_call: TRBJ1-5; d_call: TRBD1; clone_size: .; v_call: TRBV29-1; cdr3_nt: TGCAGCGTCGAAAGGGGGACAGGGGGCGGTCAGCCCCAGCATTTT; cdr3_aa: CSVERGTGGGQPQHF
j_call: TRBJ2-7; d_call: .; clone_size: .; v_call: TRBV10-3; cdr3_nt: TGTGCCACCCGGAGGGGGGGTAACGAGCAGTACTTC; cdr3_aa: CATRRGGNEQYF
j_call: TRBJ2-7; d_call: .; clone_size: .; v_call: TRBV3-1/TRBV3-2; cdr3_nt: TGTGCCAGCAGCCAAGTGAGGGACACTTTTACCTACGAGCAGTACTTC; cdr3_aa: CASSQVRDTFTYEQYF
j_call: TRBJ1-5; d_call: .; clone_size: .; v_call: TRBV28; cdr3_nt: TGTGCCAGCAGTCTCCGGGAGTTCAATCAGCCCCAGCATTTT; cdr3_aa: CASSLREFNQPQHF
j_call: TRBJ1-1; d_call: .; clone_size: .; v_call: TRBV6-5; cdr3_nt: TGTGCCAGCAGAACAGGGACCTCCACTGAAGCTTTCTTT; cdr3_aa: CASRTGTSTEAFF
j_call: TRBJ2-7; d_call: .; clone_size: .; v_call: TRBV27; cdr3_nt: TGTGCCAGCAGTCGATACGCCGCCGCAAGAGACGAGCAGTACTTC; cdr3_aa: CASSRYAAARDEQYF
j_call: TRBJ1-2; d_call: .; clone_size: .; v_call: TRBV6-6; cdr3_nt: TGTGCCAGCAGGGATACAGGGACCTGGCGGTATGGCTACACCTTC; cdr3_aa: CASRDTGTWRYGYTF
j_call: TRBJ2-7; d_call: TRBD2; clone_size: .; v_call: TRBV11-3; cdr3_nt: TGTGCCAGCAGCTTAGGCGGGAGTAACGAGCAGTACTTC; cdr3_aa: CASSLGGSNEQYF
j_call: TRBJ1-2; d_call: .; clone_size: .; v_call: TRBV28; cdr3_nt: TGTGCCAGCAGCCGGACAGTCTATGGCTACACCTTC; cdr3_aa: CASSRTVYGYTF
j_call: TRBJ2-1; d_call: TRBD1; clone_size: .; v_call: TRBV11-3; cdr3_nt: TGTGCCAGCAGCTTAGTTGGGACAGGCGGCAATGAGCAGTTCTTC; cdr3_aa: CASSLVGTGGNEQFF
j_call: TRBJ2-1; d_call: TRBD2; clone_size: .; v_call: TRBV11-3; cdr3_nt: TGTGCCAGCAGCGCCGGGACTAGCGGGAGTGATGAGCAGTTCTTC; cdr3_aa: CASSAGTSGSDEQFF
j_call: TRBJ1-1; d_call: .; clone_size: once; v_call: TRBV7-6; cdr3_nt: TGTGCCAGCAGCTTGTCAGGGGCGGACACTGAAGCTTTCTTT; cdr3_aa: CASSLSGADTEAFF
j_call: TRBJ2-4; d_call: .; clone_size: .; v_call: TRBV14; cdr3_nt: TGTGCCAGCAGCCTGGCCCGTTATACCATTCAGTACTTC; cdr3_aa: CASSLARYTIQYF
j_call: TRBJ2-7; d_call: TRBD1; clone_size: .; v_call: TRBV27; cdr3_nt: TGTGCCAGCAGTTTTGTCCCCGGGACAGGCTTCTACGAGCAGTACTTC; cdr3_aa: CASSFVPGTGFYEQYF
j_call: TRBJ2-3; d_call: .; clone_size: .; v_call: TRBV7-8; cdr3_nt: TGTGCCAGCAGCTTCGGGATCGCAGATACGCAGTATTTT; cdr3_aa: CASSFGIADTQYF
j_call: TRBJ2-4; d_call: .; clone_size: .; v_call: TRBV7-2; cdr3_nt: TGTGCCAGCAGCGGAGCCGTAACGCTAGCCAAAAACATTCAGTACTTC; cdr3_aa: CASSGAVTLAKNIQYF
j_call: TRBJ1-1; d_call: .; clone_size: .; v_call: TRBV7-6; cdr3_nt: TGTGCCAGCAGCTCGGCTGACAGGCCATTGTTTTCTGACACTGAAGCTTTCTTT; cdr3_aa: CASSSADRPLFSDTEAFF